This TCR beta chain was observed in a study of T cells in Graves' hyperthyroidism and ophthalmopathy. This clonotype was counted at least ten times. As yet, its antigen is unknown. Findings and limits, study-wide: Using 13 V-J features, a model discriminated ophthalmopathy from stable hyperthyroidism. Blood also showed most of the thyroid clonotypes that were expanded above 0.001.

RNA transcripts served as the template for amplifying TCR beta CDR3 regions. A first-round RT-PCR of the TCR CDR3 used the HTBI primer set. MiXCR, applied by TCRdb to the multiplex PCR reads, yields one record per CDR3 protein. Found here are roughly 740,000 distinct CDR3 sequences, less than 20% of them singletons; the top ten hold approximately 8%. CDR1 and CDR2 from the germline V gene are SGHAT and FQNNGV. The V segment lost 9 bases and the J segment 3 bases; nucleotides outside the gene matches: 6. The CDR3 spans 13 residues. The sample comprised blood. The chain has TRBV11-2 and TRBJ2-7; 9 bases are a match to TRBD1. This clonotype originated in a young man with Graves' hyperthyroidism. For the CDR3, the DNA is TGTGCCAGTCGACAGGGGGGGAACTACGAGCAGTACTTC. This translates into CASRQGGNYEQYF.